The 10 T cell receptor beta chains presented below share a single source sample, sequenced in a study of CD8 T cells in Susac syndrome. Reverse transcription of about 0.5 to 1 ug RNA used random hexamers. TCRdb analysed the immunoSEQ multiplex PCR reads with MiXCR anew, one entry per CDR3 protein. This sample has roughly 180,000 distinct CDR3 sequences; around 94% occur once, and the top ten carry 0.11% to 0.15%. The sample taken for sequencing was CD4+ T cells from PBMCs. Receptors originate from a human donor in good health.

The rearrangement joins TRBV27 to TRBJ2-7; D is possibly TRBD1 (6 bases). Between the trimmed V and J ends, which lost 5 bases and 2 bases, there was a span of 16 bases. CDR3 length: 15 residues. Germline assignment: CDR1 MNHEY and CDR2 SMNVEV (reference sequence). The CDR3 sequence is CASSLPGQRAYEQYF. DNA for the CDR3: TGTGCCAGCAGTCTACCGGGACAACGCGCCTACGAGCAGTACTTC.

CDR3 nucleotide sequence: TGTGCCAGCAGACTGCAGGGTACCAACTATGGCTACACCTTC. Protein sequence: CASRLQGTNYGYTF. The chain joins TRBV5-6 to TRBJ1-2; a weak D match, TRBD1 (5 bases). Trimming stripped 5 bases from V and 2 bases from J, with 13 bases between. The CDR3 has 14 amino acids. From germline, CDR1 is SGHDT and CDR2 YYEEEE.

The rearrangement links TRBV7-8 to TRBJ2-7; TRBD1 agrees at 9 bases. Germline-derived CDR1 and CDR2 are SGHVS and FQNEAQ. V trimming: 3 bases; J trimming: 9 bases; junction bases outside the gene matches: 12. CDR3 length: 15 residues. As DNA, the CDR3 is TGTGCCAGCAGCTTGGACCCGGGACAGGGATGGAGGCAGTACTTC. This encodes CASSLDPGQGWRQYF.

This chain links TRBV6-1 with TRBJ1-1; 12 bases align to TRBD1. The CDR3 is 17 amino acids. J was trimmed by 1 base and V by 5 bases; bases with no gene match: 8. Germline V CDR1 and CDR2: MNHNS, SASEGT. Here the CDR3 DNA reads TGTGCCAGCAGTCCGGGGACAGGGGGCCTTAGGAACACTGAAGCTTTCTTT. It specifies CASSPGTGGLRNTEAFF.

The chain joins TRBV2 to TRBJ1-1; maybe TRBD1 (5 bases). Deletions cut 2 bases from V and 2 bases from J, with 9 bases between. CDR3 length: 14 amino acids. CDR1 and CDR2 from the germline V gene are SNHLY and FYNNEI. CDR3 protein: CASSEQGVNTEAFF. The CDR3, as DNA: TGTGCCAGCAGTGAACAGGGTGTCAACACTGAAGCTTTCTTT.

The V call is TRBV7-3, the J call TRBJ2-5, with TRBD1 identical over 8 bases. The germline V gene has CDR1 SGHTA and CDR2 FQGTGA. V trimming: 5 bases; J trimming: 5 bases; junction bases outside the gene matches: 4. The CDR3 loop spans 13 amino acids. The DNA of the CDR3 is TGTGCCAGCAGCCGGACAGGGCGTGAGACCCAGTACTTC. Translation gives CASSRTGRETQYF.

The gene calls are TRBV3-1 and TRBJ2-7; D may be TRBD2 (5 bases). With 4 bases removed from V and 6 bases from J, the gap between germline ends came to 16 bases. The CDR3 is 14 amino acids. The germline V gene has CDR1 LGHDT and CDR2 YNNKEL (reference sequence). CDR3 loop: CASSRGLYPLEQYF. The DNA for the CDR3 is TGTGCCAGCAGCCGTGGACTGTACCCACTCGAGCAGTACTTC.

The V gene is TRBV3-1, the J gene TRBJ1-2; D is ambiguous. Deletions cut 1 base from V and 8 bases from J, with 8 bases between. The CDR3 has 12 amino acids. Per the germline V gene, CDR1 is LGHDT and CDR2 is YNNKEL (reference sequence). DNA for the CDR3: TGTGCCAGCAGCCAAGCGGCTAACGGCTACACCTTC. Protein product: CASSQAANGYTF. The full variable domain, its missing parts supplied by reference TRBV3-1 and TRBJ1-2, is DTAVSQTPKYLVTQMGNDKSIKCEQNLGHDTMYWYKQDSKKFLKIMFSYNNKELIINETVPNRFSPKSPDKAHLNLHINSLELGDSAVYFCASSQAANGYTFGSGTRLTVV.

The chain uses TRBV19 and TRBJ1-4, with no clear D. CDR1 is LNHDA and CDR2 is SQIVND in the germline V gene (reference sequence). The CDR3 contains 12 residues. V was clipped by 8 bases and J by 6 bases, with 10 bases between them. The CDR3 nucleotides read TGTGCCAGTCAGAATCCGGATGAAAAACTGTTTTTT. Residues: CASQNPDEKLFF.

The chain has TRBV7-3 and TRBJ2-5, with 10 bases that match TRBD1. The CDR3 has 15 amino acids. Germline lookup yields CDR1 SGHTA and CDR2 FQGTGA. The ends lost 2 bases at V and 4 bases at J; junction bases unmatched: 4. Here the CDR3 DNA reads TGTGCCAGCAGCTTATTGGGACAGGGGTTAGAGACCCAGTACTTC. As protein: CASSLLGQGLETQYF. Using reference TRBV7-3 and TRBJ2-5 for the parts outside the CDR3, the full variable domain is GAGVSQTPSNKVTEKGKYVELRCDPISGHTALYWYRQSLGQGPEFLIYFQGTGAADDSGLPNDRFFAVRPEGSVSTLKIQRTERGDSAVYLCASSLLGQGLETQYFGPGTRLLVL.